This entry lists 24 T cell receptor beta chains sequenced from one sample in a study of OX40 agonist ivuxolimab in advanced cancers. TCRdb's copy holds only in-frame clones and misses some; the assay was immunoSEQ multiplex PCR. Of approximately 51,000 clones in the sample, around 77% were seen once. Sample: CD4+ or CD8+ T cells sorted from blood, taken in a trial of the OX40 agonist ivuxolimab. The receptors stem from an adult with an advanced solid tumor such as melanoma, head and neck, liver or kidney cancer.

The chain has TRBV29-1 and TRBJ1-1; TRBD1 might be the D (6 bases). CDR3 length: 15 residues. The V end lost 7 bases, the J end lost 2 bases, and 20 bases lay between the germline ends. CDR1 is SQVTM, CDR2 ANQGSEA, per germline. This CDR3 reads CSANPSTGRNTEAFF. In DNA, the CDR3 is TGCAGCGCCAACCCCTCTACAGGGAGAAACACTGAAGCTTTCTTT. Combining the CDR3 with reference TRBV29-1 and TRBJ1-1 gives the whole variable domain SAVISQKPSRDICQRGTSLTIQCQVDSQVTMMFWYRQQPGQSLTLIATANQGSEATYESGFVIDKFPISRPNLTFSTLTVSNMSPEDSSIYLCSANPSTGRNTEAFFGQGTRLTVV.

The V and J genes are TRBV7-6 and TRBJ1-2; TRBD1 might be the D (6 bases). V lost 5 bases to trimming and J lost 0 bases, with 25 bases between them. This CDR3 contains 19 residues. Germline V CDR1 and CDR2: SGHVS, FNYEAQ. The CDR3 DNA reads TGTGCCAGCAGCCCCCAAGGTGGGGGACAACCGTTAGCTAACTATGGCTACACCTTC. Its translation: CASSPQGGGQPLANYGYTF.

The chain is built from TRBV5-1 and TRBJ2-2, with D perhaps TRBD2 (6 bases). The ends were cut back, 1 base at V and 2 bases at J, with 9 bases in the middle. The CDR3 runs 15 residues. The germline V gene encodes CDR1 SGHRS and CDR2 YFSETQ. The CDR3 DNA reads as TGCGCCAGCAGCTTGTACGGGGGAAACACCGGGGAGCTGTTTTTT. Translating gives CASSLYGGNTGELFF.

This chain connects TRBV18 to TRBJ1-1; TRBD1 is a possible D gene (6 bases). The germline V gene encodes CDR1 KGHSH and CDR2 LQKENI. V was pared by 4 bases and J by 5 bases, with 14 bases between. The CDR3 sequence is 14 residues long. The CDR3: CASSQEGGGTEAFF. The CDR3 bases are TGTGCCAGCTCACAGGAAGGGGGAGGTACTGAAGCTTTCTTT.

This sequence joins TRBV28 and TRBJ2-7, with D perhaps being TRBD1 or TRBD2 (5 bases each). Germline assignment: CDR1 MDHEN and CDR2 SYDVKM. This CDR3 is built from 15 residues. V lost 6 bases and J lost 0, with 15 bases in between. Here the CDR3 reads CASRGVGRASYEQYF. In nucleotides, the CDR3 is TGTGCCAGCAGGGGGGTAGGCAGGGCCTCCTACGAGCAGTACTTC. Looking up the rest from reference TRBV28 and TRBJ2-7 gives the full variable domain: DVKVTQSSRYLVKRTGEKVFLECVQDMDHENMFWYRQDPGLGLRLIYFSYDVKMKEKGDIPEGYSVSREKKERFSLILESASTNQTSMYLCASRGVGRASYEQYFGPGTRLTVT.

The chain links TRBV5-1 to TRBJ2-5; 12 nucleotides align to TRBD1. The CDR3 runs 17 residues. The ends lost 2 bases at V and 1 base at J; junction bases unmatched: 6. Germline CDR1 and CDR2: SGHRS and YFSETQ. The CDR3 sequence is CASSLTGQGASQETQYF. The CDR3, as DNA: TGCGCCAGCAGCTTAACGGGACAGGGGGCTTCCCAAGAGACCCAGTACTTC.

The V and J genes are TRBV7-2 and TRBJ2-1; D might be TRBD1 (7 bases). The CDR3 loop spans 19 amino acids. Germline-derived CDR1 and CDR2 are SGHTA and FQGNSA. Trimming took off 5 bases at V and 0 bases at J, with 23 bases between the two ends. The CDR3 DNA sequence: TGTGCCAGCAGCCGACCCGACAGGGTCGGAGGGAACTCCTACAATGAGCAGTTCTTC. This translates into CASSRPDRVGGNSYNEQFF. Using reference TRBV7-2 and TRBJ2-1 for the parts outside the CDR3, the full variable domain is GAGVSQSPSNKVTEKGKDVELRCDPISGHTALYWYRQSLGQGLEFLIYFQGNSAPDKSGLPSDRFSAERTGGSVSTLTIQRTQQEDSAVYLCASSRPDRVGGNSYNEQFFGPGTRLTVL.

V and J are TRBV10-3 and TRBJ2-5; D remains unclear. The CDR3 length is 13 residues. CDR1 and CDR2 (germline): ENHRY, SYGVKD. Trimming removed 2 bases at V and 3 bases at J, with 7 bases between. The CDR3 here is CAISEGGEETQYF. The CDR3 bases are TGTGCCATCAGTGAGGGCGGTGAAGAGACCCAGTACTTC.

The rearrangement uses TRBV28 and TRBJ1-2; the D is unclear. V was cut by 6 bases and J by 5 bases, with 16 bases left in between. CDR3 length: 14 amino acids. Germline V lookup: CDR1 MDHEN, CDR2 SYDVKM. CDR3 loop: CASSPGSLGYGYTF. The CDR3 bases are TGTGCCAGCAGCCCCGGTTCCCTCGGGTATGGCTACACCTTC.

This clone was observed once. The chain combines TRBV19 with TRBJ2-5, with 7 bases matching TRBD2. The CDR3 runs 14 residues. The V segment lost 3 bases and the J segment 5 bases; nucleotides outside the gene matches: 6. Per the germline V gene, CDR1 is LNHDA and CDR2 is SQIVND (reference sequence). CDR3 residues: CASSMAGARETQYF. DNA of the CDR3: TGTGCCAGTAGTATGGCGGGAGCTAGGGAGACCCAGTACTTC.

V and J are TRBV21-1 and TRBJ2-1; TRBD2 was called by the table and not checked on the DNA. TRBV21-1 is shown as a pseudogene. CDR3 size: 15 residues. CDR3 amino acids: CASSKDGLAGGEQFF. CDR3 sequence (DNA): TGTGCCAGCAGCAAGGACGGACTAGCGGGAGGCGAGCAGTTCTTC.

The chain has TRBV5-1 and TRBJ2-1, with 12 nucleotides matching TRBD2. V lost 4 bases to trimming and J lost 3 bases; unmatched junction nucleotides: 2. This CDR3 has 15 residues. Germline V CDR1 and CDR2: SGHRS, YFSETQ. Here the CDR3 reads CASSRTSGDYNEQFF. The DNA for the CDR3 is TGCGCCAGCAGCCGGACTAGCGGGGACTACAATGAGCAGTTCTTC.

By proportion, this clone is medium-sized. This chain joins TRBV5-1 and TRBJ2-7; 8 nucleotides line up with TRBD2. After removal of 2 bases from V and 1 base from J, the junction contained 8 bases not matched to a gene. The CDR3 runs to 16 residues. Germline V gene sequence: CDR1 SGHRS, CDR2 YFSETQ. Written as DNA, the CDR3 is TGCGCCAGCAGCTTTACTAGCGGTGGTTTTTCCTACGAGCAGTACTTC. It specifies CASSFTSGGFSYEQYF.

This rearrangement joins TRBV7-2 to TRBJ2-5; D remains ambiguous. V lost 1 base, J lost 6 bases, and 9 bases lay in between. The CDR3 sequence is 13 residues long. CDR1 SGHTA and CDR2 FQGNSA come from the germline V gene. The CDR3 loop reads CASSLVQRQTQYF. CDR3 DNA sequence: TGTGCCAGCAGCTTAGTTCAGCGACAGACCCAGTACTTC.

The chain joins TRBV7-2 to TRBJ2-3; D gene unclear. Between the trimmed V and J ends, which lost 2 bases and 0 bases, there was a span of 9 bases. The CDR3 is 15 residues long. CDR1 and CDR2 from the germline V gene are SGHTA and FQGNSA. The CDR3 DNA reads TGTGCCAGCAGCTTAAAGGCGGCGAGCACAGATACGCAGTATTTT. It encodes CASSLKAASTDTQYF.

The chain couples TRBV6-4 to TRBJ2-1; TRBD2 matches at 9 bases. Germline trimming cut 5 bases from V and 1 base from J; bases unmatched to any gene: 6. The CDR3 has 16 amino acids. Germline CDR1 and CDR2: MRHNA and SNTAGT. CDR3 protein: CASSSSGEGSYNEQFF. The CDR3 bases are TGTGCCAGCAGTTCTAGCGGGGAGGGGTCCTACAATGAGCAGTTCTTC.

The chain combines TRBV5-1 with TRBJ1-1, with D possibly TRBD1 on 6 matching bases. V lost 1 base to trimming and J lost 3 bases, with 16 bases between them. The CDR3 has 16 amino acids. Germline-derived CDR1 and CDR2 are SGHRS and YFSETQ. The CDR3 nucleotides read TGCGCCAGCAGCTTGTCCCTTCAGGGGATGTACACTGAAGCTTTCTTT. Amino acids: CASSLSLQGMYTEAFF.

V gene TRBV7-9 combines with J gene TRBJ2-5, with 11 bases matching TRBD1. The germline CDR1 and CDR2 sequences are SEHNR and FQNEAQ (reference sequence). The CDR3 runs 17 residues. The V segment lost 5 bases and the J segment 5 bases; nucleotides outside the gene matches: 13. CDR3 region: CASSPGSTGQGGETQYF. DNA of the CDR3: TGTGCCAGCAGCCCCGGTAGTACGGGACAGGGGGGCGAGACCCAGTACTTC.

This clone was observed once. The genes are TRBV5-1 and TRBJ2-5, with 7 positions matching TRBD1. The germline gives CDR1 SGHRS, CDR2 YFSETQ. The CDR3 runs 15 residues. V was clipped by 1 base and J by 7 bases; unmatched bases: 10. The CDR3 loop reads CASSLQGTAFGTQYF. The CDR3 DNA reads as TGCGCCAGCAGCTTGCAAGGGACAGCTTTTGGGACCCAGTACTTC.

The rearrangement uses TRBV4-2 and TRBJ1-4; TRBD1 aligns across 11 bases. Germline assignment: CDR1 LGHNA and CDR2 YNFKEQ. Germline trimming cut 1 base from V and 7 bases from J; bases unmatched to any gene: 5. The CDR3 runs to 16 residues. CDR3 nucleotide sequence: TGTGCCAGCAGCCAAGTTGGGACAGGGGGTTCTGAAAAACTGTTTTTT. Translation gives CASSQVGTGGSEKLFF.

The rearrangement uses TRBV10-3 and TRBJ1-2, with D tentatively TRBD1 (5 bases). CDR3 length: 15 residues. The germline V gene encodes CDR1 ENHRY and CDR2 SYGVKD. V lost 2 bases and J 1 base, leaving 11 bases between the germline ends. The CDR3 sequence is CAISERQGSNYGYTF. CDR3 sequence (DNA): TGTGCCATCAGTGAGCGGCAGGGTAGTAACTATGGCTACACCTTC.

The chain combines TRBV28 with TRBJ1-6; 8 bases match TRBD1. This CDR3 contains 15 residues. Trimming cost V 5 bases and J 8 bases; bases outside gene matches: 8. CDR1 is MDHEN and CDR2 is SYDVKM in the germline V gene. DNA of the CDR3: TGTGCCAGCAGTGCCACAGGGGGACGGGATTCACCCCTCCACTTT. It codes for CASSATGGRDSPLHF.

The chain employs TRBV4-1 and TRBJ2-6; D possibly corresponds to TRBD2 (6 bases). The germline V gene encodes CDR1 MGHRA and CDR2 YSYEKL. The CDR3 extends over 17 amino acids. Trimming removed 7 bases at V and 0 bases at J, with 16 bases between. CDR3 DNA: TGCGCCAGCACGCGGGGACCCCAAAGCTCTGGGGCCAACGTCCTGACTTTC. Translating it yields CASTRGPQSSGANVLTF.

The CDR3 bases are TGTGCCAGCTCACCATCGAAGGGGAGGAATTACTTC. Its translation: CASSPSKGRNYF. This chain links TRBV18 with TRBJ2-7, with D possibly TRBD2 on 6 matching bases. This CDR3 contains 12 residues. Trimming left V 2 bases short and J 13 bases short, with 15 bases between. Per germline, CDR1 KGHSH and CDR2 LQKENI. Supplemented by reference TRBV18 and TRBJ2-7, the full variable domain reads NAGVMQNPRHLVRRRGQEARLRCSPMKGHSHVYWYRQLPEEGLKFMVYLQKENIIDESGMPKERFSAEFPKEGPSILRIQQVVRGDSAAYFCASSPSKGRNYFGPGTRLTVT.